Listed below are T cell receptor beta chains from one sample, sequenced in a study of T cells in Graves' hyperthyroidism and ophthalmopathy. One entry per CDR3 protein results from TCRdb running MiXCR on the multiplex PCR reads. Here the sample spans 550,000 to 600,000 distinct CDR3 sequences, approximately 15% being singletons. Specimen: blood. The source of these receptors is a woman aged 18 to 35 with Graves' ophthalmopathy. The CDR3 runs from the conserved cysteine through the conserved F or W. Fields, in order: V gene, clone size, D gene, J gene, CDR3 protein, CDR3 DNA. The D gene is left open where the match is weak. Size is stated for part of the rows, as once, few or many counts, or as a class when the clone is expanded.

>TRBV5-6|few|.|TRBJ2-3
CASSHRTDPSTDTQYF
TGTGCCAGCAGCCATAGGACAGACCCTAGCACAGATACGCAGTATTTT
>TRBV3-1|few|.|TRBJ1-5
CASSQVWGIGQPQHF
TGTGCCAGCAGCCAAGTATGGGGGATAGGGCAGCCCCAGCATTTT
>TRBV10-3|many|.|TRBJ2-7
CAISESWRGLSYEQYF
TGTGCCATCAGTGAGTCGTGGAGGGGACTCTCCTACGAGCAGTACTTC
>TRBV18|many|.|TRBJ2-5
CASSPSDLGTQYF
TGTGCCAGCTCACCTAGCGACCTGGGGACCCAGTACTTC
>TRBV28|many|TRBD2|TRBJ2-1
CASTGTSGSLSHNEQFF
TGTGCCAGCACCGGGACTAGCGGGAGTCTTTCCCACAATGAGCAGTTCTTC
>TRBV27|few|.|TRBJ2-7
CASTLKRGERFYEQYF
TGTGCCAGCACACTAAAGAGGGGGGAACGTTTTTACGAGCAGTACTTC
>TRBV12-3/TRBV12-4|many|TRBD2|TRBJ2-7
CASSFIGLAESHEQYF
TGTGCCAGCAGTTTCATAGGACTAGCGGAAAGCCACGAGCAGTACTTC
>TRBV6-1|few|.|TRBJ1-4
CASSEAKGFRANEKLFF
TGTGCCAGCAGTGAAGCTAAGGGTTTTCGGGCTAATGAAAAACTGTTTTTT
>TRBV10-3|many|TRBD1|TRBJ2-1
CAISDFLGQGADEQFF
TGTGCCATCAGTGATTTTCTCGGACAGGGGGCCGATGAGCAGTTCTTC
>TRBV7-2|.|.|TRBJ2-7
CASSSSLVYGQYF
TGTGCCAGCAGCTCGTCTCTCGTCTACGGGCAGTACTTC
>TRBV29-1|few|.|TRBJ2-7
CSATGVSEQYF
TGCAGCGCGACGGGGGTCTCCGAGCAGTACTTC
>TRBV18|many|.|TRBJ2-3
CASSPAGRSYDTQYF
TGTGCCAGCTCACCAGCGGGACGGTCTTATGATACGCAGTATTTT
>TRBV6-1|.|TRBD1|TRBJ2-7
CASSEIGTGGYEQYF
TGTGCCAGCAGTGAAATAGGGACAGGGGGCTACGAGCAGTACTTC
>TRBV11-2|few|.|TRBJ1-1
CASPNRYTEAFF
TGTGCCAGCCCGAATCGGTACACTGAAGCTTTCTTT
>TRBV7-6|.|TRBD2|TRBJ2-2
CASSRSGPNTGELFF
TGTGCCAGCAGCCGTAGCGGGCCGAACACCGGGGAGCTGTTTTTT
>TRBV29-1|many|TRBD2|TRBJ2-5
CSPTTPDSGDTETQYF
TGCAGCCCTACCACCCCGGATAGCGGGGACACCGAGACCCAGTACTTC
>TRBV7-9|many|.|TRBJ2-7
CASSHLGSPRQYEQYF
TGTGCCAGCAGCCATTTGGGGAGTCCTCGCCAATACGAGCAGTACTTC
>TRBV6-2/TRBV6-3|.|.|TRBJ2-1
CASSYPTYNEQFF
TGTGCCAGCAGTTACCCGACTTACAATGAGCAGTTCTTC
>TRBV9|.|TRBD2|TRBJ2-1
CASSVVAGRGNEQFF
TGTGCCAGCAGCGTAGTAGCGGGGAGGGGGAATGAGCAGTTCTTC
>TRBV5-6|.|TRBD1|TRBJ2-1
CASSRTGVQDNEQFF
TGTGCCAGCAGCAGGACAGGGGTTCAGGATAATGAGCAGTTCTTC
>TRBV20-1|many|.|TRBJ1-1
CSARDHGQGTNTEAFF
TGCAGTGCTAGAGATCATGGGCAGGGAACGAACACTGAAGCTTTCTTT
>TRBV6-1|many|.|TRBJ1-1
CASSTPTGGTEAFF
TGTGCCAGCAGTACACCAACGGGGGGCACTGAAGCTTTCTTT
>TRBV5-1|once|.|TRBJ2-1
CASSLMPSPYNEQFF
TGTGCCAGCAGCTTGATGCCGTCGCCCTACAATGAGCAGTTCTTC
>TRBV20-1|many|.|TRBJ2-7
CSARDPTGKRYEQYF
TGCAGTGCTAGAGACCCTACTGGGAAGCGCTACGAGCAGTACTTC
>TRBV19|.|.|TRBJ2-6
CASTSPGANVLTF
TGTGCCTCAACTTCTCCTGGGGCCAACGTCCTGACTTTC
>TRBV30|many|.|TRBJ2-5
CAWSGQQETQYF
TGTGCCTGGAGTGGACAGCAAGAGACCCAGTACTTC
>TRBV6-1|many|TRBD1|TRBJ2-7
CASKITGGLNEQYF
TGTGCCAGCAAAATAACAGGGGGTCTAAACGAGCAGTACTTC
>TRBV20-1|many|.|TRBJ2-2
CSAVSGGNTGELFF
TGCAGTGCCGTTTCCGGCGGGAACACCGGGGAGCTGTTTTTT
>TRBV15|few|.|TRBJ1-5
CATSRRPGSENFRNQPQHF
TGTGCCACCAGCAGGCGTCCTGGGAGCGAGAACTTTCGCAATCAGCCCCAGCATTTT
>TRBV5-5|.|TRBD1|TRBJ1-2
CASSRGQYPPIYGYTF
TGTGCCAGCAGCCGGGGACAGTACCCCCCAATCTATGGCTACACCTTC